The 20 T cell receptor beta chains below come from one sample, sequenced in a study of graft-versus-host responses after intestinal transplantation. Profiled with immunoSEQ multiplex PCR; TCRdb holds only in-frame clones, not every one. The sample records about 99,000 clones, 90% to 95% being singletons. These receptors are not linked to any known antigen. This sample comprised unstimulated CD8+ T cells sorted from spleen or lymph node cells, obtained before intestinal transplant. The source of these receptors is a human donor who received an intestinal transplant.

The rearrangement joins TRBV7-8 to TRBJ2-3; TRBD1 agrees at 8 bases. Germline-derived CDR1 and CDR2 are SGHVS and FQNEAQ. The V and J ends lost 8 bases and 8 bases, in that order; junction bases with no gene match: 12. The CDR3 length is 14 residues. The CDR3 region has the DNA TGTGCCAGCCTAACAGGGGGACTCCCCTTTACGCAGTATTTT. Translating it yields CASLTGGLPFTQYF.

V and J are TRBV10-2 and TRBJ1-4; possibly TRBD1 for D (5 bases). The V end lost 3 bases, the J end lost 7 bases, and 12 bases lay between the germline ends. CDR1 and CDR2 (germline): WSHSY, SAAADI. This CDR3 is built from 14 residues. The CDR3: CASSDQARGEKLFF. DNA for the CDR3: TGCGCCAGCAGTGATCAGGCGAGGGGTGAAAAACTGTTTTTT.

The rearrangement joins TRBV13 to TRBJ1-1, with unresolved D. Germline loops: CDR1 PRHDT, CDR2 FYEKMQ (reference sequence). V was clipped by 0 bases and J by 5 bases, with 7 bases between them. This CDR3 has 13 amino acids. Written as DNA, the CDR3 is TGTGCCAGCAGCTTAGGCGGGGTGACTGAAGCTTTCTTT. Translated, it gives CASSLGGVTEAFF.

This chain links TRBV4-1 with TRBJ2-7; D is ambiguous. Germline CDR1 MGHRA, CDR2 YSYEKL. Between the trimmed V and J ends, which lost 5 bases and 2 bases, there was a span of 13 bases. The CDR3 spans 14 residues. This chain's CDR3 is CASSEAGSTYEQYF. The CDR3 bases are TGCGCCAGCAGCGAGGCAGGCAGCACCTACGAGCAGTACTTC.

The chain couples TRBV11-2 to TRBJ1-1; TRBD1 might be the D (5 bases). This CDR3 is 15 amino acids long. CDR1 is SGHAT, CDR2 FQNNGV, per germline. Trimming stripped 5 bases from V and 5 bases from J, with 18 bases between. The CDR3 DNA reads TGTGCCAGCAGCCATAGTGTAGGGGAAGGGACTGAAGCTTTCTTT. It codes for CASSHSVGEGTEAFF.

The chain's CDR3 is CSVHDLRAEAFF. DNA of the CDR3: TGCAGCGTTCATGACTTGAGGGCTGAAGCTTTCTTT. This chain connects TRBV29-1 to TRBJ1-1; D unresolved. The V end lost 5 bases, the J end lost 6 bases, and 13 bases lay between the germline ends. CDR1 is SQVTM, CDR2 ANQGSEA, per germline. This CDR3 has 12 residues.

This clone appeared once. The rearrangement uses TRBV7-9 and TRBJ2-7; a weak D match, TRBD1 (6 bases). Trimming left V 4 bases short and J 2 bases short, with 12 bases between. Germline CDR1 SEHNR, CDR2 FQNEAQ (reference sequence). The CDR3 is made up of 14 amino acids. The CDR3 loop reads CASSSDRTPYEQYF. The DNA of the CDR3 is TGTGCCAGCAGCTCAGACAGGACTCCCTACGAGCAGTACTTC.

The genes are TRBV2 and TRBJ1-3; D is unclear. The length of the CDR3 is 13 residues. Germline V gene sequence: CDR1 SNHLY, CDR2 FYNNEI. The V end lost 8 bases, the J end lost 0 bases, and 8 bases lay between the germline ends. CDR3: CASARSSGNTIYF. CDR3 nucleotide sequence: TGTGCCAGCGCCAGGTCCTCTGGAAACACCATATATTTT.

J is TRBJ2-1 and V is TRBV9; 7 nucleotides align to TRBD2. The CDR3 covers 17 residues. Germline V CDR1 and CDR2: SGDLS, YYNGEE. V gave up 4 bases and J gave up 3 bases; unmatched junction bases: 13. CDR3 residues: CASSPPVGGEGYNEQFF. In DNA form, the CDR3 reads TGTGCCAGCAGCCCCCCGGTGGGCGGGGAGGGCTACAATGAGCAGTTCTTC.

The V call is TRBV6-9, the J call TRBJ2-7; D ambiguous. The ends were cut back, 6 bases at V and 2 bases at J, with 5 bases in the middle. The germline gives CDR1 MNHGY, CDR2 SVAAGI. The CDR3 has 11 residues. The CDR3 is CASRTAYEQYF. The DNA of the CDR3 is TGTGCCAGCAGGACCGCCTACGAGCAGTACTTC.

V and J are TRBV7-3 and TRBJ1-6, with D maybe TRBD1 (5 bases). The V and J ends lost 5 bases and 8 bases respectively, with 10 bases between them. Germline loops: CDR1 SGHTA, CDR2 FQGTGA. The CDR3 is 13 amino acids. The CDR3 coding sequence is TGTGCCAGCAGCCCCCCGGGGGATTCACCCCTCCACTTT. This translates into CASSPPGDSPLHF.

CDR3 amino acids: CASSQFNNEQFF. In nucleotides, the CDR3 is TGTGCCAGCAGCCAATTTAACAATGAGCAGTTCTTC. The chain links TRBV4-2 to TRBJ2-1; D unclear. CDR3 length: 12 residues. V was clipped by 2 bases and J by 5 bases, with 4 bases between them. Germline CDR1 is LGHNA and CDR2 is YNFKEQ.

The chain has TRBV4-1 and TRBJ2-7; D gene ambiguous. The CDR3 runs to 13 residues. CDR1 MGHRA and CDR2 YSYEKL come from the germline V gene. V lost 0 bases to trimming and J lost 2 bases, with 5 bases between them. For the CDR3, the DNA is TGCGCCAGCAGCCAAGATGAGGCCTACGAGCAGTACTTC. It codes for CASSQDEAYEQYF.

The chain joins TRBV2 to TRBJ2-1, with 10 bases aligning to TRBD1. In germline, CDR1 is SNHLY, CDR2 FYNNEI. Trimming took 1 base from V and 4 from J; bases not matched to a gene: 4. The CDR3 is 16 amino acids. The CDR3 DNA reads as TGTGCCAGCAGTGAAGACGGGACAGGGGAGTACAATGAGCAGTTCTTC. It translates to CASSEDGTGEYNEQFF.

Regarding this clone: The identical CDR3 is also encoded by other nucleotide sequences in the sample. The rearrangement links TRBV27 to TRBJ2-7; weak D call: TRBD1 (6 bases). Germline-derived CDR1 and CDR2 are MNHEY and SMNVEV (reference sequence). This CDR3 contains 13 residues. V dropped 3 bases and J dropped 3 bases, with 9 bases sitting between them. The CDR3 DNA sequence: TGTGCCAGCAGTTTGGGGGCCCGCTACGAGCAGTACTTC. Encoded protein: CASSLGARYEQYF.

The rearrangement links TRBV7-6 to TRBJ2-3; D gene uncertain. V was pared by 4 bases and J by 9 bases, with 11 bases between. Germline CDR1 and CDR2: SGHVS and FNYEAQ. This CDR3 has 12 amino acids. Here the CDR3 DNA reads TGTGCCAGCAGCTCCGCTAGAGAAACGCAGTATTTT. Encoded protein: CASSSARETQYF.

The chain employs TRBV5-4 and TRBJ1-2; a possible D gene is TRBD1 (5 bases). CDR3 length: 12 amino acids. The germline V gene encodes CDR1 SGHNT and CDR2 YYREEE (reference sequence). Trimming left V 9 bases short and J 8 bases short, with 17 bases between. CDR3 sequence: CATRGAQQGYTF. In nucleotides, the CDR3 is TGTGCCACCCGCGGGGCACAGCAAGGCTACACCTTC.

The J gene is TRBJ1-1, the V gene TRBV25-1; D gene uncertain. Germline V gene lookup returns CDR1 MGHDK and CDR2 SYGVNS. CDR3 length: 13 amino acids. The V end was cut by 6 bases, the J end by 5 bases, with 13 bases between. This CDR3 reads CASSPRVETEAFF. The CDR3 DNA reads TGTGCCAGCAGCCCGAGGGTAGAGACTGAAGCTTTCTTT.

Concerning this clone itself: In the same sample, other DNA sequences code for this CDR3. V usage is TRBV7-9 and J usage is TRBJ1-5, with D unclear. Germline loops: CDR1 SEHNR, CDR2 FQNEAQ (reference sequence). There are 12 residues in the CDR3. The V end lost 1 base, the J end lost 6 bases, and 4 bases lay between the germline ends. CDR3 bases: TGTGCCAGCAGCTTAGGAAGTCAGCCCCAGCATTTT. Residues: CASSLGSQPQHF.

The genes are TRBV6-5 and TRBJ1-1; D is unresolved. From germline, CDR1 is MNHEY and CDR2 SVGAGI. CDR3 length equals 13 residues. V lost 6 bases, J lost 1 base, and 9 bases lay in between. The CDR3 is CASRIGGNTEAFF. The CDR3, as DNA: TGTGCCAGCAGGATAGGAGGGAACACTGAAGCTTTCTTT.